The TCR beta chain described here comes from a study of lung T cells in sarcoidosis with Löfgren's syndrome. Study-level results: Shared TRAV12-1 and TRBV2 CDR3 motifs were reported across several patients.

Notes on this clonotype: The antigen is not known. Likely a read error: the CDR3 ends without its conserved phenylalanine or tryptophan. No DNA is shown, since the ends of the CDR3 on it are uncertain; the CDR3 is the one TCRdb lists.

Germline V gives CDR1 MGHRA, CDR2 YSYEKL. The CDR3 comprises 10 residues, both ends counted. TCRdb re-derived calls from the reads in MiXCR, one entry per CDR3 protein. This table holds some 21,000 distinct CDR3 sequences, under 25% found once. The J gene is TRBJ2-3, the V gene TRBV4-1; the tabulated D call, TRBD1, remains unverified against the DNA. Sequencing was performed on CD4+ T cells from bronchoalveolar lavage. The receptor was derived from a human donor with sarcoidosis (Löfgren's syndrome or another form), or a control subject (not recorded which). CDR3 region: CASGRPPGRQ.